The 8 T cell receptor beta chains given below trace back to one sample, sequenced in a study of T cells in women clearing cervical HPV infection. Assay: immunoSEQ multiplex PCR; the TCRdb copy retains only in-frame clones and omits some. The clone table shows 20,000 to 25,000 clones, with the ten largest holding 5.5% to 8%. The sequencing sample was made of blood buffy coat. The origin of the receptors is a woman between 18 and 69 years old with a cervical HPV16 infection that either progressed to CIN3+ or cleared (not recorded which).

As concerns this clone: The read finishes 3 residues shy of the CDR3 end, and the germline J gene is used to complete it. The V and J genes are TRBV7-9 and TRBJ1-2; tentatively, D is TRBD1 (6 bases). This CDR3 spans 15 amino acids. CDR1 SEHNR and CDR2 FQNEAQ come from the germline V gene (reference sequence). Trimming cost V 5 bases and J 0 bases, with 13 bases left between them. The sequenced CDR3 bases are TGTGCCAGCAGCCACACAGGGCTAGCTAACTATGGC. Translating gives CASSHTGLANYG. The CDR3 in its entirety is CASSHTGLANYGYTF.

Comment on this clone: The read is 3 residues too short to cover the CDR3 end, so that end is filled in from the germline J gene. V and J are TRBV7-2 and TRBJ1-2, with 7 bases lining up with TRBD1. From germline, CDR1 is SGHTA and CDR2 FQGNSA. The CDR3 has 15 amino acids. CDR3: CASSQSPGQKNIYTF. CDR3 DNA, as far as it was read: TGTGCCAGCAGTCAGAGCCCGGGACAGAAAAACATC.

Turning to this clone: The read terminates 3 residues ahead of where the CDR3 ends, so the germline J gene completes it. The rearrangement joins TRBV7-2 to TRBJ2-3; TRBD1 matches 7 bases. This CDR3 is 15 amino acids long. CDR1 and CDR2 (germline): SGHTA, FQGNSA. The CDR3 spells CASSLALTGDQPQYF. The sequenced CDR3 bases are TGTGCCAGCAGCTTAGCTCTCACAGGGGATCAGCCG.

To note about this clone: The read falls 3 residues short of the CDR3 end, and the missing part is taken from the germline J gene. V is TRBV20-1 and J is TRBJ1-5; D gene ambiguous. CDR1 and CDR2 (germline): DFQATT, SNEGSKA (reference sequence). The CDR3 spans 15 residues. The ends were cut back, 3 bases at V and 4 bases at J, with 16 bases in the middle. The CDR3 region is CSASKASGLNQPQHF. Incomplete CDR3 DNA: TGCAGTGCTAGTAAAGCCTCCGGTCTTAATCAGCCC.

CDR3 in amino acids: CASSPYSGRMGNIQYF. CDR3 DNA (partial): TGTGCCAGTAGTCCCTATAGCGGGAGGATGGGAAACATT. The chain combines TRBV19 with TRBJ2-4, with 10 bases fitting TRBD2. The read comes to an end 3 residues before the CDR3 does, leaving the germline J gene to fill in the end. Germline V gene lookup returns CDR1 LNHDA and CDR2 SQIVND (reference sequence). The J segment lost 6 bases and the V segment lost 5 bases, leaving 10 bases of the junction unmatched. The CDR3 runs to 16 residues.

On this clone: Compared with germline, one end of the junction differs, possibly owing to a read error. Sequencing ends 3 residues short of the CDR3 end; the germline J gene provides the rest. This chain uses TRBV7-8 with TRBJ1-5; TRBD1 matches at 7 bases. Germline CDR1 is SGHVS and CDR2 is FQNEAQ. The CDR3 has 15 residues. CDR3 DNA, as far as it was read: TGTGTCAGCAGCTTATATAGGGGGCCCAATCAGCCC. Encoded protein: CVSSLYRGPNQP. The complete CDR3 protein is CVSSLYRGPNQPQHF.

CDR3 DNA, as far as it was read: TGTGCCAGCAGCGTAGGGGGGGGGCCCTCGAACACCGGGGAG. Its protein product is CASSVGGGPSNTGE. The entire CDR3 is CASSVGGGPSNTGELFF. This chain joins TRBV9 and TRBJ2-2; D might be TRBD2 (7 bases). The read gets to within 3 residues of the CDR3 end, and the germline J gene fills in the rest. Looked up from germline, CDR1 is SGDLS and CDR2 is YYNGEE. The CDR3 totals 17 residues. V lost 0 bases to trimming and J lost 0 bases, with 12 bases between them.

About this clone: The DNA ends 3 residues before the CDR3 does, and the rest of the CDR3 is filled in from the germline J gene. The chain employs TRBV7-9 and TRBJ1-2; 8 bases are shared with TRBD1. Germline CDR1 reads SEHNR; CDR2 reads FQNEAQ (reference sequence). The CDR3 covers 13 residues. CDR3 bases read: TGTGCCAGCAGCTCGACAGGGGCAGGTGAC. Its translation: CASSSTGAGD. The entire CDR3 protein reads CASSSTGAGDYTF.